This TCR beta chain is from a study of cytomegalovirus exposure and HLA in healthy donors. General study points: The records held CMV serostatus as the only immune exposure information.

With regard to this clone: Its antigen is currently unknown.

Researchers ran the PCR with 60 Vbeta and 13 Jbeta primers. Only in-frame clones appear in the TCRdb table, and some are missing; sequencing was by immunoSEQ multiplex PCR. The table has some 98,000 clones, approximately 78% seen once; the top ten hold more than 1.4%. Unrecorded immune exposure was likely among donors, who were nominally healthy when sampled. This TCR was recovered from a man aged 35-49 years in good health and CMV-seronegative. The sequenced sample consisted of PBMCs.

As DNA, the CDR3 is TGTGCCAGCAGTGGACAGGAGAATAATTCACCCCTCCACTTT. It encodes CASSGQENNSPLHF. The chain couples TRBV6-1 to TRBJ1-6; tentatively, D is TRBD1 (6 bases). The CDR3 extends over 14 amino acids. With 4 bases removed from V and 5 bases from J, the gap between germline ends came to 9 bases. CDR1 is MNHNS, CDR2 SASEGT, per germline.